These 12 T cell receptor beta chains were all obtained from the same sample, sequenced in a study of T cells in localized non-small cell lung cancer. TCRdb's copy holds only in-frame clones and misses some; the assay was immunoSEQ multiplex PCR. The sample records about 24,000 clones, about 87% being singletons. The sample here was peripheral blood mononuclear cells, taken before any cancer treatment. The receptor source for this set is a woman aged 40 to 75 with stage III lung adenocarcinoma.

The rearrangement uses TRBV7-2 and TRBJ1-1; possibly TRBD1 for D (6 bases). V was pared by 3 bases and J by 3 bases, with 11 bases between. Germline values: CDR1 SGHTA, CDR2 FQGNSA. CDR3 length: 14 amino acids. CDR3 protein: CASSFGRGDTEAFF. The CDR3 DNA follows: TGTGCCAGCAGCTTCGGCAGGGGAGACACTGAAGCTTTCTTT.

This chain links TRBV6-6 with TRBJ1-4, with TRBD1 as a possible D gene (6 bases). CDR3 size: 14 residues. The germline gives CDR1 MNHNY, CDR2 SVGAGI (reference sequence). Trimming stripped 6 bases from V and 2 bases from J, with 10 bases between. Here the CDR3 DNA reads TGTGCCAGCAGCCTAACAGGGACTAATGAAAAACTGTTTTTT. This gives the protein CASSLTGTNEKLFF.

This sequence joins TRBV27 and TRBJ2-5; 14 bases are a match to TRBD2. Germline V CDR1 and CDR2: MNHEY, SMNVEV (reference sequence). Unmatched junction bases numbered 8, after V lost 10 bases and J lost 4 bases. CDR3 size: 15 residues. In DNA, the CDR3 is TGTGCCACACCGACTAGCGGGGGGGCCGGAGAGACCCAGTACTTC. This gives the protein CATPTSGGAGETQYF.

The V gene is TRBV7-2, the J gene TRBJ2-3; D possibly matches TRBD1 or TRBD2 (5 bases each). The CDR3 runs 15 residues. The V gene's germline CDR1 is SGHTA and CDR2 FQGNSA. Trimming shortened V by 3 bases and J by 4 bases, and 14 bases separated the two germline ends. In nucleotides, the CDR3 is TGTGCCAGCAGCTTCCGACGGGGCGGCGCAGATACGCAGTATTTT. Residues: CASSFRRGGADTQYF.

The chain employs TRBV5-4 and TRBJ2-5, with D perhaps given as TRBD1 or TRBD2 (6 bases each). Trimming removed 4 bases from V and 1 base from J, with 14 bases in between. Germline assignment: CDR1 SGHNT and CDR2 YYREEE (reference sequence). CDR3 length: 15 amino acids. This chain's CDR3 is CASSPLRGRQETQYF. CDR3 sequence (DNA): TGTGCCAGCAGCCCACTCCGGGGGCGCCAAGAGACCCAGTACTTC.

The chain joins TRBV5-4 to TRBJ2-3, with 7 bases matching TRBD1. This CDR3 contains 17 residues. CDR1 and CDR2 from the germline V gene are SGHNT and YYREEE (reference sequence). The trim removed 0 bases at V and 0 bases at J, leaving 7 bases unmatched. CDR3 bases: TGTGCCAGCAGCTTGGGGACAGGACCCTATAGCACAGATACGCAGTATTTT. The encoded protein is CASSLGTGPYSTDTQYF.

The rearrangement joins TRBV6-6 to TRBJ2-1; 8 bases match TRBD2. Germline V gene data show CDR1 as MNHNY and CDR2 as SVGAGI (reference sequence). There are 16 residues in the CDR3. J gave up 9 bases and V 0 bases, and 10 bases lay outside the gene matches. The CDR3 coding sequence is TGTGCCAGCAGTTACTCTACGGGAGGGCCAGTCGGTGAGCAGTTCTTC. It is translated as CASSYSTGGPVGEQFF.

This clone has just one count. This chain connects TRBV9 to TRBJ2-2, with 7 bases identical to TRBD2. This CDR3 region has 14 residues. V shed 1 base, J shed 6 bases, and the junction held 3 bases outside the gene matches. Germline CDR1 SGDLS, CDR2 YYNGEE. The chain's CDR3 is CASSVHGRSGELFF. In DNA form, the CDR3 reads TGTGCCAGCAGCGTACACGGGAGGTCCGGGGAGCTGTTTTTT. The full variable domain, its missing parts supplied by reference TRBV9 and TRBJ2-2, is DSGVTQTPKHLITATGQRVTLRCSPRSGDLSVYWYQQSLDQGLQFLIQYYNGEERAKGNILERFSAQQFPDLHSELNLSSLELGDSALYFCASSVHGRSGELFFGEGSRLTVL.

The genes are TRBV4-2 and TRBJ2-7; D may be TRBD2 (5 bases). Germline CDR1 and CDR2: LGHNA and YNFKEQ. This CDR3 is built from 14 residues. Trimming took off 5 bases at V and 2 bases at J, with 13 bases between the two ends. This CDR3 reads CASSGWTGTYEQYF. The CDR3 DNA reads TGTGCCAGCAGCGGCTGGACTGGCACCTACGAGCAGTACTTC.

The chain is built from TRBV25-1 and TRBJ1-4; a weak D match, TRBD1 (6 bases). V gave up 5 bases and J gave up 8 bases, with 12 bases separating them. Germline CDR1 MGHDK, CDR2 SYGVNS. The CDR3 is made up of 13 amino acids. CDR3 DNA: TGTGCCAGCAGTCCCCCGGGACAAGAAAAACTGTTTTTT. Translated: CASSPPGQEKLFF. The entire variable domain, with the rest obtained from reference TRBV25-1 and TRBJ1-4, is as follows: EADIYQTPRYLVIGTGKKITLECSQTMGHDKMYWYQQDPGMELHLIHYSYGVNSTEKGDLSSESTVSRIRTEHFPLTLESARPSHTSQYLCASSPPGQEKLFFGSGTQLSVL.

The chain joins TRBV2 to TRBJ1-1; TRBD1 might be the D (5 bases). Germline V gene sequence: CDR1 SNHLY, CDR2 FYNNEI. The CDR3 loop spans 14 amino acids. V lost 5 bases and J 4 bases, leaving 14 bases between the germline ends. The CDR3 spells CASSPDGGSTEAFF. CDR3 sequence (DNA): TGTGCCAGCAGTCCTGACGGGGGAAGCACTGAAGCTTTCTTT.

V gene TRBV27 combines with J gene TRBJ2-2; the match to TRBD2 covers 9 bases. The CDR3 is 14 residues long. J was trimmed by 5 bases and V by 5 bases; bases with no gene match: 3. In germline, CDR1 is MNHEY, CDR2 SMNVEV (reference sequence). As DNA, the CDR3 is TGTGCCAGCAGTCCTAGCGGGACGACCGGGGAGCTGTTTTTT. Translation gives CASSPSGTTGELFF.